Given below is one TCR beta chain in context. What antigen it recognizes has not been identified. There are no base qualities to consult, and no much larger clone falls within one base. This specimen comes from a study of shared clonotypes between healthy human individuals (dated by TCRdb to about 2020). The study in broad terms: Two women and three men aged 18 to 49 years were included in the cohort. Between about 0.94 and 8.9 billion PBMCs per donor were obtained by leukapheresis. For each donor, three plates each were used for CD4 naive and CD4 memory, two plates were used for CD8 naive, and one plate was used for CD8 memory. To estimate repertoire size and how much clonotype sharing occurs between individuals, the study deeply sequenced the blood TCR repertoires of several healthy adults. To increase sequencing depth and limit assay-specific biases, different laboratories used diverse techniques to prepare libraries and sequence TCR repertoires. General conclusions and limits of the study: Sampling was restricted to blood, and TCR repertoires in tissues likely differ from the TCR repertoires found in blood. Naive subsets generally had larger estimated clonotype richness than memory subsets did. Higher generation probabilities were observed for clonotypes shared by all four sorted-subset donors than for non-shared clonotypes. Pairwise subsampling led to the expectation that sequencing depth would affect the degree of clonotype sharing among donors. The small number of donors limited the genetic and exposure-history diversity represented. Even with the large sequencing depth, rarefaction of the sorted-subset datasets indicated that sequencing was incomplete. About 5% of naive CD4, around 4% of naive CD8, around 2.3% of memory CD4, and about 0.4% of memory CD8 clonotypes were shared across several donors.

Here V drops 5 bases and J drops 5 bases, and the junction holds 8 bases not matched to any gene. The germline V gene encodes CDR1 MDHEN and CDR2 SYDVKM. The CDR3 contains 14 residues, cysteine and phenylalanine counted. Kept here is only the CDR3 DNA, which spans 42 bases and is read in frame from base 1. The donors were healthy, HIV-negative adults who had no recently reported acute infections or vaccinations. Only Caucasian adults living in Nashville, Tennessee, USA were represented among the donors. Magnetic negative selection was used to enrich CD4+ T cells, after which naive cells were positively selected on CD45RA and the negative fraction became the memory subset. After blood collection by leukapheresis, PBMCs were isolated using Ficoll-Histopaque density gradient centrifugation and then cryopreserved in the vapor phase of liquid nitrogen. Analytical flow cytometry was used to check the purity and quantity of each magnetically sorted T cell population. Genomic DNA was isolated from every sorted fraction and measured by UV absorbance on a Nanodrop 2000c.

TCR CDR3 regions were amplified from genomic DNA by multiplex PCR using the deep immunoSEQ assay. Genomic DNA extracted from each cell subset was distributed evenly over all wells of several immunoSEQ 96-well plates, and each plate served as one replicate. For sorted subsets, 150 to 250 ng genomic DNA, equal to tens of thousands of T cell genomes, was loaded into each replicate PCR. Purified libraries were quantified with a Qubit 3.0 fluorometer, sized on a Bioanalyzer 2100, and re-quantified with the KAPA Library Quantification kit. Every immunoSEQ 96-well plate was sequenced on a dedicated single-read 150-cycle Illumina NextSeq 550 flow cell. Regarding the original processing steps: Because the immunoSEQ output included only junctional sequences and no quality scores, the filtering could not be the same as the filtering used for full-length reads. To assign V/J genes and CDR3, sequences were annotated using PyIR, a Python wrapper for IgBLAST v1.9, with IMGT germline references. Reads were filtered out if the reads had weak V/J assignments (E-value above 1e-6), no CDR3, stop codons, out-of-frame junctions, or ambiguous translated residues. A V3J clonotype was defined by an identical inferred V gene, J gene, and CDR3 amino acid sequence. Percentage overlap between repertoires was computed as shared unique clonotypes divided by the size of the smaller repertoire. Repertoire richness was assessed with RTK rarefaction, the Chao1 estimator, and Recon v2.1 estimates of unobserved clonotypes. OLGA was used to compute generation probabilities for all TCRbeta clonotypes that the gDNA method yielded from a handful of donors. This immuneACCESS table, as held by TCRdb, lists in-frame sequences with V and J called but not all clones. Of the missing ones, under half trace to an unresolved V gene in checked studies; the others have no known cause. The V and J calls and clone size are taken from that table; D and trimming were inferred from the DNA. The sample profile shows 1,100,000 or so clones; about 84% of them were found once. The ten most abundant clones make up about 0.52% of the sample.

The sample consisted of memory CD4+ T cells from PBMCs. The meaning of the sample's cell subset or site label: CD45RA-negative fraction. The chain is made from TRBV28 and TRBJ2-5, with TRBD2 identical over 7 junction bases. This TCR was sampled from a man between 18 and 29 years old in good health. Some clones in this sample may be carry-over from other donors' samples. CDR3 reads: CASSTPGGVETQYF. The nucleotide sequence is TGTGCCAGCAGTACCCCGGGAGGTGTGGAGACCCAGTACTTC. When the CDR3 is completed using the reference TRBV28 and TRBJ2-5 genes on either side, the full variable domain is DVKVTQSSRYLVKRTGEKVFLECVQDMDHENMFWYRQDPGLGLRLIYFSYDVKMKEKGDIPEGYSVSREKKERFSLILESASTNQTSMYLCASSTPGGVETQYFGPGTRLLVL.